The 10 T cell receptor beta chains presented below share a single source sample, sequenced in a study of cytotoxic CD8 clonotypes in ibrutinib-treated CLL. The data were produced by immunoSEQ multiplex PCR, yet TCRdb's version contains in-frame clones alone and is incomplete. The sample has about 130,000 clones, 75% to 85% seen once. The starting material was PBMCs, obtained after 12 months of ibrutinib treatment. All receptors come from a human donor with chronic lymphocytic leukemia.

The J gene is TRBJ2-5, the V gene TRBV5-1; no clear D. There are 14 residues in the CDR3. V was clipped by 0 bases and J by 3 bases, with 9 bases between them. The germline gives CDR1 SGHRS, CDR2 YFSETQ. The CDR3 here is CASSLGVVEETQYF. The DNA for the CDR3 is TGCGCCAGCAGCTTGGGAGTCGTTGAAGAGACCCAGTACTTC.

The chain links TRBV5-1 to TRBJ2-3; weak D call: TRBD2 (7 bases). The CDR3 has 14 residues. Germline CDR1 SGHRS, CDR2 YFSETQ. Trimming removed 6 bases from V and 4 bases from J, with 15 bases in between. The CDR3: CASNTGRGSDTQYF. CDR3 in DNA: TGCGCCAGCAATACAGGGCGGGGGTCAGATACGCAGTATTTT.

This chain uses TRBV27 with TRBJ1-2; 8 nucleotides agree with TRBD1. CDR3 length equals 16 residues. Germline V gene lookup returns CDR1 MNHEY and CDR2 SMNVEV (reference sequence). The V and J ends lost 3 bases and 4 bases, in that order; junction bases with no gene match: 10. CDR3 DNA sequence: TGTGCCAGCAGTTTCCTGATAAACAGGGGGGCCTATGGCTACACCTTC. Translation: CASSFLINRGAYGYTF.

The J gene is TRBJ2-7, the V gene TRBV11-2, with TRBD2 matching over 10 bases. The trim removed 1 base at V and 4 bases at J, leaving 4 bases unmatched. The CDR3 sequence is 15 residues long. Germline V gene lookup returns CDR1 SGHAT and CDR2 FQNNGV. DNA for the CDR3: TGTGCCAGCAGCTTAGGCTCTAGCGGGAGATACGAGCAGTACTTC. It specifies CASSLGSSGRYEQYF.

Remarks on this clone: Other nucleotide sequences in the sample specify the same CDR3. The rearrangement joins TRBV7-6 to TRBJ2-1, with D unclear. V was cut by 0 bases and J by 3 bases, with 3 bases left in between. CDR1 and CDR2 from the germline V gene are SGHVS and FNYEAQ. The CDR3 length is 13 residues. CDR3 amino acids: CASSLAVYNEQFF. The DNA of the CDR3 is TGTGCCAGCAGCTTAGCTGTCTACAATGAGCAGTTCTTC. The full variable domain, in which reference TRBV7-6 and TRBJ2-1 provide the parts outside the CDR3, is GAGVSQSPRYKVTKRGQDVALRCDPISGHVSLYWYRQALGQGPEFLTYFNYEAQQDKSGLPNDRFSAERPEGSISTLTIQRTEQRDSAMYRCASSLAVYNEQFFGPGTRLTVL.

This clone was counted only a few times. V usage is TRBV2 and J usage is TRBJ1-2; perhaps TRBD1 as D (6 bases). The CDR3 covers 17 residues. Germline CDR1 and CDR2: SNHLY and FYNNEI. V gave up 8 bases and J gave up 3 bases, with 25 bases separating them. In DNA, the CDR3 is TGTGCCAGCCCCGGTCATCGGCAGGGGAGTGCCGACTATGGCTACACCTTC. Its protein is CASPGHRQGSADYGYTF.

The chain combines TRBV25-1 with TRBJ2-7, with 9 bases identical to TRBD2. V dropped 1 base and J dropped 4; count of bases not matched to a gene: 8. The V gene's germline CDR1 is MGHDK and CDR2 SYGVNS. The CDR3 sequence is 16 residues long. The CDR3 loop is CASSEWIAGVGYEQYF. CDR3 in DNA: TGTGCCAGCAGTGAATGGATAGCGGGAGTCGGGTACGAGCAGTACTTC.

The chain couples TRBV9 to TRBJ2-1; 13 bases match TRBD2. V shed 4 bases, J shed 0 bases, and the junction held 16 bases outside the gene matches. In germline, CDR1 is SGDLS, CDR2 YYNGEE. The CDR3 loop spans 21 amino acids. CDR3 DNA sequence: TGTGCCAGCAGCACACCACCTTTAGAGGGACTAGCGGGAACCTCCTACAATGAGCAGTTCTTC. As protein: CASSTPPLEGLAGTSYNEQFF.

The rearrangement uses TRBV19 and TRBJ2-2; 12 bases agree with TRBD2. Trimming at V came to 5 bases and at J to 4 bases, leaving 8 bases not matched to a gene. Germline lookup yields CDR1 LNHDA and CDR2 SQIVND (reference sequence). The CDR3 spans 17 residues. CDR3 DNA sequence: TGTGCCAGTAGTCCGGCCGGGACTAGCGGGTTCACCGGGGAGCTGTTTTTT. Its protein is CASSPAGTSGFTGELFF.

This rearrangement joins TRBV18 to TRBJ2-4; D is possibly TRBD1 or TRBD2 (5 bases each). V was clipped by 2 bases and J by 3 bases, with 5 bases between them. The CDR3 totals 13 residues. Germline V gene sequence: CDR1 KGHSH, CDR2 LQKENI. The CDR3 DNA follows: TGTGCCAGCTCACCAGGGGGCAAAAACATTCAGTACTTC. It encodes CASSPGGKNIQYF.